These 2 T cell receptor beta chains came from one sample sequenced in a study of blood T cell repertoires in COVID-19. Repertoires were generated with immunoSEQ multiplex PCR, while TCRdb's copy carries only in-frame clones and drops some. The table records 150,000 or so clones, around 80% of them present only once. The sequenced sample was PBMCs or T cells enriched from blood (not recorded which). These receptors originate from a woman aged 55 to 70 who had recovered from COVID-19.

Here the CDR3 reads CASSLVASSDNEQFF. CDR3 coding DNA: TGTGCCAGCAGCTTAGTGGCTAGCTCGGACAATGAGCAGTTCTTC. The rearrangement joins TRBV7-8 to TRBJ2-1; D possibly corresponds to TRBD2 (5 bases). CDR1 is SGHVS, CDR2 FQNEAQ, per germline. V was clipped by 1 base and J by 5 bases, with 12 bases between them. The CDR3 spans 15 residues.

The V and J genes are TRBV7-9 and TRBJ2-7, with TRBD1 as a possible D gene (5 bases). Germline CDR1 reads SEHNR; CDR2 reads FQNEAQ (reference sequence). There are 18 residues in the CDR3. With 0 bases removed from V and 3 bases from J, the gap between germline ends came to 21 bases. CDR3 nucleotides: TGTGCCAGCAGCTTAGCATCTTCACAGGCTCCGAACGTCTACGAGCAGTACTTC. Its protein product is CASSLASSQAPNVYEQYF.